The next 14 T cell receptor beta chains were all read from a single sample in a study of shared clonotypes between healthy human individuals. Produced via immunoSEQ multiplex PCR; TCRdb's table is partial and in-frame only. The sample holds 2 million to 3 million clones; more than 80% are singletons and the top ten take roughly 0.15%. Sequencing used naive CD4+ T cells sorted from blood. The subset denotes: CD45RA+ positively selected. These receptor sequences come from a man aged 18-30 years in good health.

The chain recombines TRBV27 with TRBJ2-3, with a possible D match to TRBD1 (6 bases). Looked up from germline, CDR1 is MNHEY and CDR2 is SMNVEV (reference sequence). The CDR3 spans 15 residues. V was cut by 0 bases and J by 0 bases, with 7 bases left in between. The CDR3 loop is CASSLSGASTDTQYF. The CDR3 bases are TGTGCCAGCAGTTTATCGGGGGCTAGCACAGATACGCAGTATTTT.

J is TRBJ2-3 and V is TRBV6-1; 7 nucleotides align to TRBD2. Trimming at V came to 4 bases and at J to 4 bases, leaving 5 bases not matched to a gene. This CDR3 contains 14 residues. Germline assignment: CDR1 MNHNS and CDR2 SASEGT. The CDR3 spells CASSAVGGPDTQYF. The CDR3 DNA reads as TGTGCCAGCAGTGCTGTGGGAGGGCCAGATACGCAGTATTTT.

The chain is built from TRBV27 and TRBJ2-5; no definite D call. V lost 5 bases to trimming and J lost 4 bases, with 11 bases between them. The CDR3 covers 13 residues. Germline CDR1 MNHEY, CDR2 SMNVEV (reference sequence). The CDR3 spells CASSPATPETQYF. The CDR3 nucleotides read TGTGCCAGCAGTCCCGCCACCCCAGAGACCCAGTACTTC.

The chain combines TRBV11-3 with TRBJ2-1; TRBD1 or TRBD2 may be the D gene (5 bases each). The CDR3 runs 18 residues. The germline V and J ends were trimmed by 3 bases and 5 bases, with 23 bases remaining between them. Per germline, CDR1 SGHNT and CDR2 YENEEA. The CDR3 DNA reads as TGTGCCAGCAGCTTCCGTAGGGCCGGGGCAAGGTTGGACAATGAGCAGTTCTTC. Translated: CASSFRRAGARLDNEQFF.

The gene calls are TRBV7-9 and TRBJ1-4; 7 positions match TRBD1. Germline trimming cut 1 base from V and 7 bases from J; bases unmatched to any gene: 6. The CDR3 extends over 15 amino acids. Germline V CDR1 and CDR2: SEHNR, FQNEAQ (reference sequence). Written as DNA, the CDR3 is TGTGCCAGCAGCTTAGGGGACAGACAGTTTGAAAAACTGTTTTTT. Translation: CASSLGDRQFEKLFF.

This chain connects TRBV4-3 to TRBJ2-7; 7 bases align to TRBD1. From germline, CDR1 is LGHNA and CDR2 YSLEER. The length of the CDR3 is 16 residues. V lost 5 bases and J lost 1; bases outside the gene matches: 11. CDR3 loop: CASSWGTGDNSYEQYF. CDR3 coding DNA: TGCGCCAGCAGCTGGGGCACAGGGGACAATTCCTACGAGCAGTACTTC.

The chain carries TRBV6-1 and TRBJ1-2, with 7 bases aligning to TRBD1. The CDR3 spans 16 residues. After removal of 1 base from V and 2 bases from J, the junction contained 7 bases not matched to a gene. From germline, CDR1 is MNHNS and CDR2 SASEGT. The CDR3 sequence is CASSEGGQKENYGYTF. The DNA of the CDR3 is TGTGCCAGCAGTGAAGGGGGACAGAAAGAAAACTATGGCTACACCTTC.

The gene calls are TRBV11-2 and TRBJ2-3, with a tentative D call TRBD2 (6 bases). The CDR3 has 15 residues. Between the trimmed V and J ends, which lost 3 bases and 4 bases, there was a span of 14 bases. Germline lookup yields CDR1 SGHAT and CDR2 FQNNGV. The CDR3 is CASSLMGEVADTQYF. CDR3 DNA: TGTGCCAGCAGCTTGATGGGGGAGGTAGCAGATACGCAGTATTTT. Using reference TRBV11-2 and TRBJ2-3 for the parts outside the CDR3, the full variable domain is EAGVAQSPRYKIIEKRQSVAFWCNPISGHATLYWYQQILGQGPKLLIQFQNNGVVDDSQLPKDRFSAERLKGVDSTLKIQPAKLEDSAVYLCASSLMGEVADTQYFGPGTRLTVL.

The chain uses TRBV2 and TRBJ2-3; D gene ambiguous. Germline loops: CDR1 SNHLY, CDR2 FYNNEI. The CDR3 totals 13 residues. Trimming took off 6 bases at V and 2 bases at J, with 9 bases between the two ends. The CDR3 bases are TGTGCCAGCAGCCTCAGGCCCACAGATACGCAGTATTTT. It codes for CASSLRPTDTQYF. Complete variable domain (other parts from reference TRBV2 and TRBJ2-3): EPEVTQTPSHQVTQMGQEVILRCVPISNHLYFYWYRQILGQKVEFLVSFYNNEISEKSEIFDDQFSVERPDGSNFTLKIRSTKLEDSAMYFCASSLRPTDTQYFGPGTRLTVL.

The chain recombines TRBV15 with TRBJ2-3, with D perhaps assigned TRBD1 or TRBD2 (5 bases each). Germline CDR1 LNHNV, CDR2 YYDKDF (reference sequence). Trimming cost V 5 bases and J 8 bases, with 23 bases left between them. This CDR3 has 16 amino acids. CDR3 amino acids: CATSGRPGTKVLTQYF. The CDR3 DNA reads TGTGCCACCAGCGGACGCCCGGGGACCAAAGTACTTACGCAGTATTTT. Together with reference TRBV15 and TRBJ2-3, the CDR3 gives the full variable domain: DAMVIQNPRYQVTQFGKPVTLSCSQTLNHNVMYWYQQKSSQAPKLLFHYYDKDFNNEADTPDNFQSRRPNTSFCFLDIRSPGLGDTAMYLCATSGRPGTKVLTQYFGPGTRLTVL.

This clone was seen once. The CDR3: CASSSWDSGANVLTF. The CDR3 DNA sequence: TGTGCCAGCAGCTCCTGGGATTCTGGGGCCAACGTCCTGACTTTC. The chain combines TRBV11-2 with TRBJ2-6; D is unclear. The CDR3 runs 15 residues. Trimming removed 4 bases at V and 1 base at J, with 8 bases between. CDR1 is SGHAT, CDR2 FQNNGV, per germline.

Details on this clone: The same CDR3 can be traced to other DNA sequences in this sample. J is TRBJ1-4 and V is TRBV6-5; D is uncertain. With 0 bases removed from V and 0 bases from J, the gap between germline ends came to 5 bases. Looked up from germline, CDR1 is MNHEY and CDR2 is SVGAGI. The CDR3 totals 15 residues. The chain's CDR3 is CASSYSGATNEKLFF. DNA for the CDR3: TGTGCCAGCAGTTACTCGGGCGCAACTAATGAAAAACTGTTTTTT.

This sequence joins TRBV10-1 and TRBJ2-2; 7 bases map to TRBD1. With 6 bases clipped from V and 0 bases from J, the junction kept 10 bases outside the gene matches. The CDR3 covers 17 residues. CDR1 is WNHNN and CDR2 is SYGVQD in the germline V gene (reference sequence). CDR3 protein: CASSSTGATSNTGELFF. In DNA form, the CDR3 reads TGCGCCAGCAGCTCTACAGGGGCTACCTCGAACACCGGGGAGCTGTTTTTT.

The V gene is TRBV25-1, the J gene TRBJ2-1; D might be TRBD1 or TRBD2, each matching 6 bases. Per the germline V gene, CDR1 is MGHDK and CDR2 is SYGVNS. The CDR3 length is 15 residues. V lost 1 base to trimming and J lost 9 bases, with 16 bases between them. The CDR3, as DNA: TGTGCCAGCAGTGAATCCATGGGGGGCAGGGGTGAGCAGTTCTTC. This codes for CASSESMGGRGEQFF.